These 21 T cell receptor beta chains were all obtained from the same sample, sequenced in a study of blood T cell repertoires in COVID-19 (TCRdb year 2020). The library came from the immunoSEQ multiplex PCR assay. This is the immuneACCESS table as TCRdb keeps it, with only in-frame sequences that have V and J called. A part of the clones is gone; compared with another copy, unresolved V genes explain less than half, and the rest is unexplained. Within this sample are hundreds of thousands of clones, with roughly 88% of them counted one time only. The leading ten clones occupy more than 2% of the sample. The specimen sequenced was PBMCs or T cells enriched from blood (not recorded which). These receptors were obtained from a woman between 45 and 60 years old who had recovered from COVID-19.

The chain has TRBV7-8 and TRBJ1-2, with a possible D match to TRBD1 (5 bases). Per the germline V gene, CDR1 is SGHVS and CDR2 is FQNEAQ. The ends were cut back, 5 bases at V and 6 bases at J, with 16 bases in the middle. The CDR3 spans 14 residues. The CDR3 sequence: CASSSSPGMDGYTF. For the CDR3, the DNA is TGTGCCAGCAGCAGCAGCCCAGGGATGGATGGCTACACCTTC.

The CDR3 DNA is TGTGCCAGCAGTCCCTTTCTCGGGAGACTTAACACAGATACGCAGTATTTT. Amino acids: CASSPFLGRLNTDTQYF. The V gene is TRBV6-6, the J gene TRBJ2-3, with a possible D match to TRBD2 (6 bases). The CDR3 covers 17 residues. V was trimmed by 5 bases and J by 2 bases, leaving 20 bases between them. In germline, CDR1 is MNHNY, CDR2 SVGAGI (reference sequence).

V usage is TRBV2 and J usage is TRBJ2-2, with a weak D call TRBD2 (5 bases). The V gene's germline CDR1 is SNHLY and CDR2 FYNNEI. CDR3 length: 13 amino acids. Trimming shortened V by 5 bases and J by 3 bases, and 7 bases separated the two germline ends. CDR3 protein: CASSSGYTGELFF. The CDR3 nucleotides read TGTGCCAGCAGTTCGGGATACACCGGGGAGCTGTTTTTT.

The V and J genes are TRBV7-2 and TRBJ1-1; maybe TRBD1 (6 bases). The CDR3 spans 17 residues. V lost 0 bases and J 1 base, leaving 15 bases between the germline ends. Looked up from germline, CDR1 is SGHTA and CDR2 is FQGNSA. This CDR3 reads CASSLAGAGAENTEAFF. The CDR3 DNA sequence: TGTGCCAGCAGCTTAGCAGGGGCGGGGGCTGAGAACACTGAAGCTTTCTTT.

This sequence joins TRBV5-1 and TRBJ2-5; 8 bases fit TRBD2. This CDR3 spans 15 amino acids. V was clipped by 7 bases and J by 5 bases; unmatched bases: 13. Germline-derived CDR1 and CDR2 are SGHRS and YFSETQ. CDR3 DNA: TGCGCCAGCGCCCCCGGGACCCCGGGGGGGGAGACCCAGTACTTC. It translates to CASAPGTPGGETQYF.

The chain uses TRBV7-2 and TRBJ1-2, with 7 bases matching TRBD1. The germline V gene encodes CDR1 SGHTA and CDR2 FQGNSA. V trimming: 1 base; J trimming: 6 bases; junction bases outside the gene matches: 2. This CDR3 is built from 13 residues. The CDR3 sequence: CASSLGQGDGYTF. The CDR3, as DNA: TGTGCCAGCAGCTTAGGACAGGGTGATGGCTACACCTTC.

This chain links TRBV10-3 with TRBJ1-1; the D is unclear. Deletions cut 7 bases from V and 3 bases from J, with 18 bases between. CDR3 size: 15 residues. Germline V gene sequence: CDR1 ENHRY, CDR2 SYGVKD. CDR3 sequence reads: CAIKREAVLDTEAFF. The DNA for the CDR3 is TGTGCCATCAAGAGGGAGGCGGTACTGGACACTGAAGCTTTCTTT.

This chain links TRBV9 with TRBJ2-6; 7 bases are shared with TRBD2. The CDR3 is made up of 18 amino acids. The V and J ends lost 1 base and 0 bases, in that order; junction bases with no gene match: 7. Germline CDR1 reads SGDLS; CDR2 reads YYNGEE. The CDR3 nucleotides are TGTGCCAGCAGCGTATACCGCGGGGGATCCTCTGGGGCCAACGTCCTGACTTTC. Its translation is CASSVYRGGSSGANVLTF. Complete variable domain (other parts from reference TRBV9 and TRBJ2-6): DSGVTQTPKHLITATGQRVTLRCSPRSGDLSVYWYQQSLDQGLQFLIQYYNGEERAKGNILERFSAQQFPDLHSELNLSSLELGDSALYFCASSVYRGGSSGANVLTFGAGSRLTVL.

DNA of the CDR3: TGTGCCAGCAGTGCCGGGACTAGACCCTATGAGCAGTTCTTC. It specifies CASSAGTRPYEQFF. J is TRBJ2-1 and V is TRBV2, with 8 nucleotides matching TRBD2. The CDR3 runs to 14 residues. V dropped 4 bases and J dropped 8; count of bases not matched to a gene: 7. Germline CDR1 is SNHLY and CDR2 is FYNNEI.

The CDR3 here is CASSQTQGLAETDTQYF. The CDR3 nucleotides read TGTGCCAGCAGCCAAACCCAGGGACTAGCGGAGACAGATACGCAGTATTTT. J is TRBJ2-3 and V is TRBV5-6, with 11 bases lining up with TRBD2. V lost 4 bases to trimming and J lost 3 bases; unmatched junction nucleotides: 10. Germline CDR1 and CDR2: SGHDT and YYEEEE. The CDR3 is 17 amino acids.

The chain uses TRBV2 and TRBJ2-5, with D tentatively TRBD2 (7 bases). The V end was cut by 4 bases, the J end by 5 bases, with 20 bases between. CDR1 is SNHLY, CDR2 FYNNEI, per germline. The CDR3 has 16 amino acids. This CDR3 reads CASSVGGRKIGETQYF. In DNA form, the CDR3 reads TGTGCCAGCAGTGTCGGGGGGCGGAAAATTGGGGAGACCCAGTACTTC.

This chain connects TRBV28 to TRBJ2-1; 8 nucleotides line up with TRBD1. Germline V gives CDR1 MDHEN, CDR2 SYDVKM. The CDR3 is 17 residues long. The V segment lost 3 bases and the J segment 4 bases; nucleotides outside the gene matches: 11. CDR3 sequence: CASSFRRTGSPYNEQFF. In DNA form, the CDR3 reads TGTGCCAGCAGTTTCCGCCGGACAGGGAGTCCTTACAATGAGCAGTTCTTC.

In its sample, this clone was seen once. This sequence joins TRBV2 and TRBJ1-5; the match to TRBD1 covers 7 bases. This CDR3 has 17 residues. V was pared by 2 bases and J by 6 bases, with 13 bases of the junction left unmatched. Germline V gives CDR1 SNHLY, CDR2 FYNNEI. CDR3 sequence reads: CASSEISGQVRGQPQHF. CDR3 nucleotides: TGTGCCAGCAGTGAAATAAGCGGACAGGTCCGCGGTCAGCCCCAGCATTTT.

CDR3: CASGRGHSYNEQFF. CDR3 DNA: TGTGCCAGCGGGCGCGGGCACTCCTACAATGAGCAGTTCTTC. This sequence joins TRBV3-1 (or the pseudogene TRBV3-2) and TRBJ2-1; D is possibly TRBD2 (5 bases). Germline V lookup: CDR1 LGHDT, CDR2 YNNKEL (reference sequence). The CDR3 spans 14 residues. The V end was cut by 8 bases, the J end by 0 bases, with 11 bases between.

This rearrangement joins TRBV7-2 to TRBJ2-1; TRBD2 aligns across 10 bases. V lost 5 bases to trimming and J lost 3 bases; unmatched junction nucleotides: 4. Germline lookup yields CDR1 SGHTA and CDR2 FQGNSA. The CDR3 covers 15 residues. The CDR3 DNA is TGTGCCAGCAGCGACACTAGCGGGGTCTACAATGAGCAGTTCTTC. It yields the protein CASSDTSGVYNEQFF.

This chain uses TRBV6-5 with TRBJ1-2; 9 bases fit TRBD1. V lost 6 bases and J lost 4; bases outside the gene matches: 6. Germline lookup yields CDR1 MNHEY and CDR2 SVGAGI. The CDR3 totals 14 residues. The CDR3 DNA sequence: TGTGCCAGCAGCTTTACGACAGGGGGCTATGGCTACACCTTC. It yields the protein CASSFTTGGYGYTF.

The chain employs TRBV5-4 and TRBJ2-5; a weak D match, TRBD2 (7 bases). CDR1 SGHNT and CDR2 YYREEE come from the germline V gene (reference sequence). V dropped 3 bases and J dropped 7 bases, with 19 bases sitting between them. This CDR3 has 15 amino acids. CDR3 DNA: TGTGCCAGCAGCTCGGGGGGCGGTGGAAAGACGACCCAGTACTTC. It yields the protein CASSSGGGGKTTQYF.

The chain has TRBV4-3 and TRBJ1-2; 7 bases match TRBD1. V dropped 4 bases and J dropped 8; count of bases not matched to a gene: 13. CDR3 length equals 15 residues. Germline V gene sequence: CDR1 LGHNA, CDR2 YSLEER. The CDR3 DNA sequence: TGCGCCAGCAGCCCCTCGGACAGGCTCACCCACGGCTACACCTTC. Translation gives CASSPSDRLTHGYTF.

The gene calls are TRBV6-5 and TRBJ2-3, with TRBD1 matching 7 bases. The J segment lost 3 bases and the V segment lost 0 bases, leaving 3 bases of the junction unmatched. This CDR3 has 15 amino acids. CDR1 and CDR2 from the germline V gene are MNHEY and SVGAGI. Here the CDR3 DNA reads TGTGCCAGCAGTTACTCACAGGGGAGTACAGATACGCAGTATTTT. Translation: CASSYSQGSTDTQYF.

V gene TRBV19 combines with J gene TRBJ1-1; D remains unclear. The V end lost 7 bases, the J end lost 4 bases, and 13 bases lay between the germline ends. The CDR3 loop spans 13 amino acids. The germline V gene encodes CDR1 LNHDA and CDR2 SQIVND (reference sequence). The CDR3 spells CASKLGEVTEAFF. The CDR3 DNA is TGTGCCAGTAAACTTGGGGAGGTCACTGAAGCTTTCTTT.

This rearrangement joins TRBV6-5 to TRBJ2-5; a possible D gene is TRBD1 (5 bases). Trimming shortened V by 2 bases and J by 8 bases, and 15 bases separated the two germline ends. This CDR3 region has 14 residues. Germline V gene data show CDR1 as MNHEY and CDR2 as SVGAGI. The CDR3 reads CASSYGLTVPTQYF. The CDR3 bases are TGTGCCAGCAGTTACGGATTGACAGTACCCACCCAGTACTTC.